The 20 T cell receptor beta chains below were found in one sample sequenced in a study of blood T cell repertoires in COVID-19. Profiling relied on immunoSEQ multiplex PCR, and the TCRdb table lists in-frame clones only, not all of them. Of approximately 60,000 clones listed, about 80% are singletons. Sequenced input: peripheral blood. These receptors were collected from a man in his fifties or sixties with COVID-19, enrolled during active disease.

V and J are TRBV7-2 and TRBJ2-7; TRBD2 aligns across 10 bases. V was clipped by 1 base and J by 3 bases; unmatched bases: 6. This CDR3 has 16 amino acids. Germline V gives CDR1 SGHTA, CDR2 FQGNSA. CDR3 protein: CASSLGVAGGIYEQYF. CDR3 sequence (DNA): TGTGCCAGCAGCTTAGGTGTAGCGGGGGGCATCTACGAGCAGTACTTC. Variable domain in full (rest from reference TRBV7-2 and TRBJ2-7): GAGVSQSPSNKVTEKGKDVELRCDPISGHTALYWYRQSLGQGLEFLIYFQGNSAPDKSGLPSDRFSAERTGGSVSTLTIQRTQQEDSAVYLCASSLGVAGGIYEQYFGPGTRLTVT.

CDR3 nucleotides: TGTGCCACCAGTGATGCGGACAGCGCGGGGACCCAGTACTTC. This translates into CATSDADSAGTQYF. The gene calls are TRBV24-1 and TRBJ2-5; the D gene is possibly TRBD1 (6 bases). The CDR3 totals 14 residues. Trimming removed 3 bases from V and 7 bases from J, with 14 bases in between. Germline V CDR1 and CDR2: KGHDR, SFDVKD.

The gene calls are TRBV5-1 and TRBJ2-2; 7 nucleotides align to TRBD1. Germline V CDR1 and CDR2: SGHRS, YFSETQ. After removal of 5 bases from V and 5 bases from J, the junction contained 9 bases not matched to a gene. This CDR3 is 15 amino acids long. The CDR3 coding sequence is TGCGCCAGCAGTGATCGACAGGGAAAGACCGGGGAGCTGTTTTTT. Amino acids: CASSDRQGKTGELFF.

This clone has just one count. The chain uses TRBV3-1 (or the pseudogene TRBV3-2) and TRBJ2-7; 9 bases are a match to TRBD2. Germline trimming cut 11 bases from V and 7 bases from J; bases unmatched to any gene: 12. Germline V gives CDR1 LGHDT, CDR2 YNNKEL (reference sequence). This CDR3 region has 13 residues. CDR3 DNA sequence: TGTGCCGCGGGAGCGGGGGGACCTGTGGAGCAGTACTTC. Translating it yields CAAGAGGPVEQYF.

In DNA, the CDR3 is TGCGCCAGCAGCTTGGAGGGCGGGAGGAACACAGATACGCAGTATTTT. Amino acid sequence: CASSLEGGRNTDTQYF. The chain uses TRBV5-1 and TRBJ2-3, with 8 positions matching TRBD2. The junction had 5 bases not matched to a gene; V was cut back by 0 bases and J by 2 bases. The CDR3 is 16 amino acids. Germline CDR1 is SGHRS and CDR2 is YFSETQ.

The V gene is TRBV19, the J gene TRBJ2-1, with D tentatively TRBD1 (7 bases). The CDR3 extends over 15 amino acids. CDR1 and CDR2 (germline): LNHDA, SQIVND (reference sequence). V lost 1 base, J lost 6 bases, and 13 bases lay in between. The CDR3 spells CASSIGQGGFNEQFF. CDR3 coding DNA: TGTGCCAGTAGTATAGGACAGGGAGGTTTCAATGAGCAGTTCTTC. The full variable domain, with the rest looked up from reference TRBV19 and TRBJ2-1, is DGGITQSPKYLFRKEGQNVTLSCEQNLNHDAMYWYRQDPGQGLRLIYYSQIVNDFQKGDIAEGYSVSREKKESFPLTVTSAQKNPTAFYLCASSIGQGGFNEQFFGPGTRLTVL.

The chain employs TRBV9 and TRBJ2-4, with TRBD2 as a possible D gene (6 bases). CDR1 and CDR2 from the germline V gene are SGDLS and YYNGEE. The CDR3 totals 16 residues. V gave up 0 bases and J gave up 0 bases, with 10 bases separating them. The CDR3 sequence is CASSVGLASAKNIQYF. In nucleotides, the CDR3 is TGTGCCAGCAGCGTAGGGCTAGCGTCAGCCAAAAACATTCAGTACTTC.

The rearrangement uses TRBV5-1 and TRBJ2-7, with D possibly matching TRBD1 (6 bases). Germline values: CDR1 SGHRS, CDR2 YFSETQ. V was clipped by 3 bases and J by 7 bases, with 14 bases between them. The CDR3 consists of 13 residues. CDR3 amino acids: CASSSDIGGEQYF. The CDR3 DNA follows: TGCGCCAGCAGCTCCGACATAGGGGGAGAGCAGTACTTC.

The chain employs TRBV5-6 and TRBJ2-5, with 7 bases aligning to TRBD1. The CDR3 loop spans 15 amino acids. Germline V gene sequence: CDR1 SGHDT, CDR2 YYEEEE. V lost 4 bases, J lost 4 bases, and 10 bases stayed unmatched. For the CDR3, the DNA is TGTGCCAGCAGCGAGGCAGGGGGTAGGGGAGAGACCCAGTACTTC. Its translation is CASSEAGGRGETQYF.

The genes are TRBV29-1 and TRBJ2-3; the D gene is possibly TRBD2 (7 bases). Germline lookup yields CDR1 SQVTM and CDR2 ANQGSEA. This CDR3 has 15 amino acids. Trimming took off 7 bases at V and 1 base at J, with 18 bases between the two ends. As DNA, the CDR3 is TGCAGCGCATATGGGGGGGCAAGGGGCACAGATACGCAGTATTTT. Its protein is CSAYGGARGTDTQYF.

V is TRBV18 and J is TRBJ2-3; 13 nucleotides agree with TRBD2. Germline-derived CDR1 and CDR2 are KGHSH and LQKENI. The CDR3 runs 17 residues. The V gene end was trimmed by 6 bases and the J gene end by 2 bases; junction bases not matched to a gene: 8. The CDR3 protein is CASSRGLAGESTDTQYF. Written as DNA, the CDR3 is TGTGCCAGCTCGCGCGGACTAGCGGGGGAGTCCACAGATACGCAGTATTTT. Full variable domain (missing parts from reference TRBV18 and TRBJ2-3): NAGVMQNPRHLVRRRGQEARLRCSPMKGHSHVYWYRQLPEEGLKFMVYLQKENIIDESGMPKERFSAEFPKEGPSILRIQQVVRGDSAAYFCASSRGLAGESTDTQYFGPGTRLTVL.

The rearrangement links TRBV25-1 to TRBJ2-7; a possible D gene is TRBD2 (5 bases). This CDR3 spans 13 amino acids. The germline CDR1 and CDR2 sequences are MGHDK and SYGVNS. Trimming took 4 bases from V and 0 from J, leaving 7 bases between them. CDR3 region: CASSARGSYEQYF. CDR3 sequence (DNA): TGTGCCAGCAGTGCCCGGGGCTCCTACGAGCAGTACTTC.

V gene TRBV6-5 combines with J gene TRBJ2-2, with D tentatively TRBD2 (5 bases). Germline V CDR1 and CDR2: MNHEY, SVGAGI. The CDR3 is 16 residues long. Between the trimmed V and J ends, which lost 2 bases and 3 bases, there was a span of 13 bases. The CDR3 spells CASSYEGSWDTGELFF. In nucleotides, the CDR3 is TGTGCCAGCAGTTACGAGGGAAGTTGGGACACCGGGGAGCTGTTTTTT.

This chain joins TRBV25-1 and TRBJ1-2; D unclear. Germline CDR1 and CDR2: MGHDK and SYGVNS. V gave up 2 bases and J gave up 4 bases, with 17 bases separating them. This CDR3 region has 16 residues. CDR3 region: CASSEPGALGSYGYTF. The CDR3 DNA reads as TGTGCCAGCAGTGAACCCGGTGCGCTCGGGTCCTATGGCTACACCTTC.

The V call is TRBV6-6, the J call TRBJ2-5; 10 positions agree with TRBD2. CDR1 and CDR2 (germline): MNHNY, SVGAGI (reference sequence). The CDR3 totals 15 residues. Trimming cost V 4 bases and J 2 bases; bases outside gene matches: 4. The CDR3 DNA reads as TGTGCCAGCAGTTGGGCTAGCGGGGGACAAGAGACCCAGTACTTC. Protein sequence: CASSWASGGQETQYF.

The chain joins TRBV4-2 to TRBJ2-4; TRBD2 matches 7 bases. CDR3 length equals 16 residues. V trimming: 1 base; J trimming: 1 base; junction bases outside the gene matches: 4. Germline loops: CDR1 LGHNA, CDR2 YNFKEQ. The CDR3 sequence is CASSQAGGLAKNIQYF. The DNA for the CDR3 is TGTGCCAGCAGCCAAGCGGGGGGATTGGCCAAAAACATTCAGTACTTC.

V is TRBV5-4 and J is TRBJ2-7, with a weak D call TRBD1 (5 bases). The CDR3 extends over 16 amino acids. Trimming cost V 0 bases and J 3 bases, with 16 bases left between them. Germline V lookup: CDR1 SGHNT, CDR2 YYREEE (reference sequence). This CDR3 reads CASSLGAGASDYEQYF. As DNA, the CDR3 is TGTGCCAGCAGCTTGGGTGCTGGGGCTTCGGACTACGAGCAGTACTTC.

V and J are TRBV13 and TRBJ1-1; maybe TRBD1 (5 bases). With 1 base removed from V and 1 base from J, the gap between germline ends came to 7 bases. The germline V gene has CDR1 PRHDT and CDR2 FYEKMQ (reference sequence). The CDR3 contains 14 residues. The CDR3 sequence is CASSLAGGNTEAFF. The DNA for the CDR3 is TGTGCCAGCAGCTTAGCGGGGGGGAACACTGAAGCTTTCTTT.

This chain connects TRBV11-3 to TRBJ2-6, with D possibly TRBD2 on 6 matching bases. The germline V gene encodes CDR1 SGHNT and CDR2 YENEEA. Trimming took off 6 bases at V and 0 bases at J, with 9 bases between the two ends. This CDR3 spans 15 amino acids. The CDR3: CASRSGGSGANVLTF. CDR3 bases: TGTGCCAGCAGATCCGGGGGCTCTGGGGCCAACGTCCTGACTTTC.

The chain uses TRBV4-1 and TRBJ2-7, with D unresolved. CDR3 length: 15 residues. CDR1 MGHRA and CDR2 YSYEKL come from the germline V gene. Trimming stripped 0 bases from V and 3 bases from J, with 12 bases between. The CDR3 loop is CASSQDAQTYYEQYF. Written as DNA, the CDR3 is TGCGCCAGCAGCCAAGATGCCCAGACTTACTACGAGCAGTACTTC.